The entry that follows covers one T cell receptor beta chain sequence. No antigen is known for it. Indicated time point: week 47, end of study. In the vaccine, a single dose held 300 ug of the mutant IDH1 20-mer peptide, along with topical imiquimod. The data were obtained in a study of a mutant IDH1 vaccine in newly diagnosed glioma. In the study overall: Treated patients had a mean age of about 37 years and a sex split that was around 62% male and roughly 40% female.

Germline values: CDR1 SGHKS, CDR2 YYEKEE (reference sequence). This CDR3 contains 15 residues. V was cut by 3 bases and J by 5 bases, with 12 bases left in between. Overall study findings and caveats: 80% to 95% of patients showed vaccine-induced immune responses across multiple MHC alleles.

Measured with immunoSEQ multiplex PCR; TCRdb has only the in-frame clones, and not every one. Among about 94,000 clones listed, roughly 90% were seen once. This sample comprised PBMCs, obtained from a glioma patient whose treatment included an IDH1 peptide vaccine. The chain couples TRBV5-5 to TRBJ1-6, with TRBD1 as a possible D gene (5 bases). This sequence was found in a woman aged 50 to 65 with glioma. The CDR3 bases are TGTGCCAGCAGCTCCGTCCTGACAGATAATTCACCCCTCCACTTT. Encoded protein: CASSSVLTDNSPLHF.